These 13 T cell receptor beta chains came from one sample sequenced in a study of shared clonotypes between healthy human individuals. Sequencing was performed with immunoSEQ multiplex PCR; in TCRdb, only in-frame clones are kept and a portion is missing. The data hold 550,000 to 850,000 clones, with 74% observed a single time. The sequencing sample was made of memory CD4+ T cells sorted from blood. Sample subset: CD45RA-negative fraction. The receptors derive from a woman in her thirties in good health.

Concerning this clone itself: A single base is all that separates this from a far larger clone, so a read error is likely. The chain combines TRBV19 with TRBJ1-1; 10 bases line up with TRBD1. There are 16 residues in the CDR3. The V and J ends lost 3 bases and 0 bases, in that order; junction bases with no gene match: 4. Germline V gives CDR1 LNHDA, CDR2 SQIVND (reference sequence). CDR3 in amino acids: CASSIWTGGVNTEAFF. DNA for the CDR3: TGTGCCAGTAGTATCTGGACAGGGGGGGTGAACACTGAAGCTTTCTTT. Together with reference TRBV19 and TRBJ1-1, the CDR3 gives the full variable domain: DGGITQSPKYLFRKEGQNVTLSCEQNLNHDAMYWYRQDPGQGLRLIYYSQIVNDFQKGDIAEGYSVSREKKESFPLTVTSAQKNPTAFYLCASSIWTGGVNTEAFFGQGTRLTVV.

The J gene is TRBJ2-5, the V gene TRBV4-2; TRBD2 matches at 9 bases. Germline trimming cut 1 base from V and 4 bases from J; bases unmatched to any gene: 10. Germline V CDR1 and CDR2: LGHNA, YNFKEQ. The CDR3 runs to 17 residues. CDR3 sequence (DNA): TGTGCCAGCAGCCAAGCGTGGGGTAGCGGGAGCGGAGAGACCCAGTACTTC. It encodes CASSQAWGSGSGETQYF.

The rearrangement joins TRBV6-1 to TRBJ2-2; TRBD2 agrees at 12 bases. Per the germline V gene, CDR1 is MNHNS and CDR2 is SASEGT. This CDR3 has 14 residues. V shed 11 bases, J shed 5 bases, and the junction held 6 bases outside the gene matches. CDR3 in DNA: TGTGCCGGAACCGGGACTAGCGGGACCGGGGAGCTGTTTTTT. The encoded protein is CAGTGTSGTGELFF.

The gene calls are TRBV6-5 and TRBJ1-2; the D is unclear. Looked up from germline, CDR1 is MNHEY and CDR2 is SVGAGI. CDR3 length: 15 residues. Trimming removed 5 bases from V and 4 bases from J, with 17 bases in between. CDR3 amino acids: CASSPTSAGIYGYTF. The CDR3 region has the DNA TGTGCCAGCAGTCCGACATCCGCGGGGATCTATGGCTACACCTTC.

The V and J genes are TRBV9 and TRBJ2-7; 8 bases agree with TRBD1. The CDR3 covers 14 residues. Germline V gene lookup returns CDR1 SGDLS and CDR2 YYNGEE. Losses at the gene ends were 3 bases for V and 5 bases for J; bases not matched to a gene: 7. CDR3 DNA: TGTGCCAGCAGCGATATCGGGACAGGAAACGAGCAGTACTTC. Amino acid sequence: CASSDIGTGNEQYF.

The rearrangement joins TRBV29-1 to TRBJ1-3; D might be TRBD1 (6 bases). The CDR3 consists of 14 residues. Germline V gives CDR1 SQVTM, CDR2 ANQGSEA. V gave up 7 bases and J gave up 0 bases, with 13 bases separating them. In DNA form, the CDR3 reads TGCAGCGCCCAACAACAGGGCTCTGGAAACACCATATATTTT. This gives the protein CSAQQQGSGNTIYF.

The chain has TRBV29-1 and TRBJ2-3, with unresolved D. Per germline, CDR1 SQVTM and CDR2 ANQGSEA. V was shortened by 2 bases and J by 2 bases, with 8 bases between the two germline ends. The CDR3 spans 13 residues. Written as DNA, the CDR3 is TGCAGCGTTGAACTACGGGTCACAGATACGCAGTATTTT. This codes for CSVELRVTDTQYF.

The chain links TRBV9 to TRBJ1-2, with 7 positions matching TRBD1. J lost 8 bases, V lost 4 bases, and 8 bases had no gene match. CDR3 length: 13 amino acids. CDR1 and CDR2 from the germline V gene are SGDLS and YYNGEE. CDR3 loop: CASSRTGEHGYTF. DNA for the CDR3: TGTGCCAGCAGCCGGACAGGAGAGCACGGCTACACCTTC. Combining the CDR3 with reference TRBV9 and TRBJ1-2 gives the whole variable domain DSGVTQTPKHLITATGQRVTLRCSPRSGDLSVYWYQQSLDQGLQFLIQYYNGEERAKGNILERFSAQQFPDLHSELNLSSLELGDSALYFCASSRTGEHGYTFGSGTRLTVV.

This clone was counted ten times or more. The sample holds other DNA sequences that translate to the same CDR3. J is TRBJ2-3 and V is TRBV7-7; D is possibly TRBD2 (5 bases). The CDR3 totals 13 residues. Trimming removed 0 bases at V and 4 bases at J, with 5 bases between. CDR1 and CDR2 from the germline V gene are SSHAT and FNYEAQ (reference sequence). CDR3 residues: CASSLAEADTQYF. The CDR3 region has the DNA TGTGCCAGCAGCTTAGCGGAGGCAGATACGCAGTATTTT.

The V and J genes are TRBV10-3 and TRBJ2-2; D may be TRBD1 (6 bases). The CDR3 consists of 14 residues. V was cut by 4 bases and J by 4 bases, with 10 bases left in between. The germline V gene encodes CDR1 ENHRY and CDR2 SYGVKD. The CDR3 spells CAISVGAGTGELFF. The CDR3 nucleotides are TGTGCCATCAGTGTGGGGGCAGGCACCGGGGAGCTGTTTTTT.

The chain carries TRBV6-6 and TRBJ1-5; TRBD1 matches at 7 bases. The CDR3 sequence is 14 residues long. Germline trimming cut 3 bases from V and 6 bases from J; bases unmatched to any gene: 5. Germline V gives CDR1 MNHNY, CDR2 SVGAGI (reference sequence). CDR3 nucleotides: TGTGCCAGCAGTTATTCTACAGGGGTTCAGCCCCAGCATTTT. Its protein is CASSYSTGVQPQHF.

V usage is TRBV6-6 and J usage is TRBJ1-5, with 7 positions matching TRBD1. Germline CDR1 and CDR2: MNHNY and SVGAGI (reference sequence). V lost 5 bases to trimming and J lost 2 bases; unmatched junction nucleotides: 9. The CDR3 totals 16 residues. CDR3 in amino acids: CASSPRQGIRNQPQHF. The CDR3 DNA sequence: TGTGCCAGCAGTCCTAGACAGGGTATTCGCAATCAGCCCCAGCATTTT.

This clone was counted only a few times. The V gene is TRBV28, the J gene TRBJ1-1, with D perhaps matching TRBD1 (6 bases). With 5 bases removed from V and 1 base from J, the gap between germline ends came to 14 bases. CDR1 is MDHEN and CDR2 is SYDVKM in the germline V gene. There are 15 residues in the CDR3. The CDR3 spells CASSSQGLRNTEAFF. The CDR3 coding sequence is TGTGCCAGCAGTAGCCAGGGGTTGAGGAACACTGAAGCTTTCTTT.